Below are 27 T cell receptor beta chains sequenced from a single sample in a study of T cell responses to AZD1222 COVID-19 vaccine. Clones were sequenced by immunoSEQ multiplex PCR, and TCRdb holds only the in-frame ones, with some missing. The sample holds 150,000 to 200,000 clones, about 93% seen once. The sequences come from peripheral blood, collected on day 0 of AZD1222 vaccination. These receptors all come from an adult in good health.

The CDR3 loop is CASSLHRGSPNYGYTF. As DNA, the CDR3 is TGCGCCAGCAGCTTGCACAGGGGATCTCCTAACTATGGCTACACCTTC. The rearrangement joins TRBV5-1 to TRBJ1-2; 7 bases agree with TRBD1. V was clipped by 1 base and J by 0 bases; unmatched bases: 6. This CDR3 spans 16 amino acids. Germline V lookup: CDR1 SGHRS, CDR2 YFSETQ. Drawing the rest from reference TRBV5-1 and TRBJ1-2, the complete variable domain is KAGVTQTPRYLIKTRGQQVTLSCSPISGHRSVSWYQQTPGQGLQFLFEYFSETQRNKGNFPGRFSGRQFSNSRSEMNVSTLELGDSALYLCASSLHRGSPNYGYTFGSGTRLTVV.

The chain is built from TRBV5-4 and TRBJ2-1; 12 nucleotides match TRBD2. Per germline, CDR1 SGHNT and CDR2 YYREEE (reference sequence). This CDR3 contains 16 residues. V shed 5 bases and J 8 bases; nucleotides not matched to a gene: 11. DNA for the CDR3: TGTGCCAGCAGGCCGTCGACTAGCGGGAGTATCTATGAGCAGTTCTTC. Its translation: CASRPSTSGSIYEQFF.

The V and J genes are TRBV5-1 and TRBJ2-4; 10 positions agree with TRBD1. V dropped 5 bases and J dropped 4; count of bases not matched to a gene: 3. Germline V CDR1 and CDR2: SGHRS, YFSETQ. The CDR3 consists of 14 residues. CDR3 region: CASRDRGRKNIQYF. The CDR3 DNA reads TGCGCCAGCAGAGACAGGGGGCGTAAAAACATTCAGTACTTC.

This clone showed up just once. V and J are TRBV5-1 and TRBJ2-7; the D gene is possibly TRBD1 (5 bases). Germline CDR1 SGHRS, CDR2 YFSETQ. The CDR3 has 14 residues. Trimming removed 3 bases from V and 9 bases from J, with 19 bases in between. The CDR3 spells CASSSAGLVMWQYF. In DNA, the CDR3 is TGCGCCAGCAGCTCGGCAGGGCTTGTGATGTGGCAGTACTTC.

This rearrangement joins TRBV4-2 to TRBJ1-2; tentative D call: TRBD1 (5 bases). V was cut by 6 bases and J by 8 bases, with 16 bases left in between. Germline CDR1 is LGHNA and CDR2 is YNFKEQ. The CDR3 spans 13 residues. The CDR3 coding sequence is TGTGCCAGCAGGATAGCTGGGGGAGACGGCTACACCTTC. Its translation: CASRIAGGDGYTF.

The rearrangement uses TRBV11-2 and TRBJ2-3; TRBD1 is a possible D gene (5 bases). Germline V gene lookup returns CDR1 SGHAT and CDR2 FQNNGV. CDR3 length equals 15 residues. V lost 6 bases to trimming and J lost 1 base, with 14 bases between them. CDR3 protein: CASSLDRIGTDTQYF. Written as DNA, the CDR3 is TGTGCCAGCAGTCTAGACAGAATTGGCACAGATACGCAGTATTTT. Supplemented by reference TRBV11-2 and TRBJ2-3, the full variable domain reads EAGVAQSPRYKIIEKRQSVAFWCNPISGHATLYWYQQILGQGPKLLIQFQNNGVVDDSQLPKDRFSAERLKGVDSTLKIQPAKLEDSAVYLCASSLDRIGTDTQYFGPGTRLTVL.

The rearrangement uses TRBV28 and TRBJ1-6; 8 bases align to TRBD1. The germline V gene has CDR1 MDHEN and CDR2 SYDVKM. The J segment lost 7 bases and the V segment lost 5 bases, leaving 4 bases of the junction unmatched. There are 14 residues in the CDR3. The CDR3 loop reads CASSRQGSNSPLHF. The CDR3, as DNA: TGTGCCAGCAGTAGACAGGGGTCGAATTCACCCCTCCACTTT.

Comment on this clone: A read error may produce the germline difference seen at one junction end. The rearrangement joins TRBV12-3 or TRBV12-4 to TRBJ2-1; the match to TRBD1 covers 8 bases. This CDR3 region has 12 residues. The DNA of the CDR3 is TGTGCCAGCATTTCGGAGGACAGGGATTGGGTCTTC. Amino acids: CASISEDRDWVF.

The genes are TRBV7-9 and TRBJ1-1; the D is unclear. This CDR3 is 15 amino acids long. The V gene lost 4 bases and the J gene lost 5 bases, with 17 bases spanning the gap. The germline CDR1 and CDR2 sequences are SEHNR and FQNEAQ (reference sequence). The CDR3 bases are TGTGCCAGCAGCTCCTCCGCGACGCGGGAAACTGAAGCTTTCTTT. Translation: CASSSSATRETEAFF.

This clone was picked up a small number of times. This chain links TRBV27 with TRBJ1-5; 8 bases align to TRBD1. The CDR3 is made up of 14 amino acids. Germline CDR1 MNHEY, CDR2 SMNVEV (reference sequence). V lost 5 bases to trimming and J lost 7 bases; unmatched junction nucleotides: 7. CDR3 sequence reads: CASSGQGAGQPQHF. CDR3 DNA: TGTGCCAGCAGTGGGCAGGGGGCAGGACAGCCCCAGCATTTT.

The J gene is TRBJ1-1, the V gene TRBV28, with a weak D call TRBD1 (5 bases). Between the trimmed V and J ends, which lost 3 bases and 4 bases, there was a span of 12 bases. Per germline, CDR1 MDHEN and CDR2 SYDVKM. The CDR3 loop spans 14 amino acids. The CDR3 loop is CASSLAGGVTEAFF. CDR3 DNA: TGTGCCAGCAGTTTGGCCGGGGGTGTCACTGAAGCTTTCTTT.

The CDR3 sequence: CASSPRTSGSGETQYF. CDR3 DNA: TGCGCCAGCAGCCCGAGGACTAGCGGGAGCGGTGAGACCCAGTACTTC. The chain couples TRBV5-1 to TRBJ2-5, with 13 bases that match TRBD2. CDR1 and CDR2 (germline): SGHRS, YFSETQ. This CDR3 spans 16 amino acids. Trimming removed 4 bases from V and 5 bases from J; junction bases left unmatched: 8.

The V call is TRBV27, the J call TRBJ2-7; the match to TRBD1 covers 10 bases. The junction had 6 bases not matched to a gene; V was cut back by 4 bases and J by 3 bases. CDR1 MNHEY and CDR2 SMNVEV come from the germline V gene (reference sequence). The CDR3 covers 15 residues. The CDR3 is CASSWGQGWDYEQYF. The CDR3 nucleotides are TGTGCCAGCAGTTGGGGACAGGGGTGGGACTACGAGCAGTACTTC.

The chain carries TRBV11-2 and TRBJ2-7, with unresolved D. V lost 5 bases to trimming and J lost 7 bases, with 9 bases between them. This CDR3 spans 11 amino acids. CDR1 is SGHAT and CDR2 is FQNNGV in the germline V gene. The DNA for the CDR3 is TGTGCCAGCAGCCCGAGTTTGGAGCAGTACTTC. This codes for CASSPSLEQYF. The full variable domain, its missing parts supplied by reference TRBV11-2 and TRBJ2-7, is EAGVAQSPRYKIIEKRQSVAFWCNPISGHATLYWYQQILGQGPKLLIQFQNNGVVDDSQLPKDRFSAERLKGVDSTLKIQPAKLEDSAVYLCASSPSLEQYFGPGTRLTVT.

In DNA, the CDR3 is TGTGCCAGTAGTTTAACGGGACAGGGTCTTAGGGGAGCTTTCTTT. Translated, it gives CASSLTGQGLRGAFF. This chain uses TRBV19 with TRBJ1-1, with 9 bases aligning to TRBD1. The germline V gene has CDR1 LNHDA and CDR2 SQIVND (reference sequence). The CDR3 consists of 15 residues. With 5 bases clipped from V and 10 bases from J, the junction kept 14 bases outside the gene matches.

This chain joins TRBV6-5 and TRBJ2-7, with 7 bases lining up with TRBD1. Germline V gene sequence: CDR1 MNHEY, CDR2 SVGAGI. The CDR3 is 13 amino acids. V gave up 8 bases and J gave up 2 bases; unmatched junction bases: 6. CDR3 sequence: CASGQASPYEQYF. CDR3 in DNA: TGTGCCAGCGGACAGGCTTCGCCCTACGAGCAGTACTTC.

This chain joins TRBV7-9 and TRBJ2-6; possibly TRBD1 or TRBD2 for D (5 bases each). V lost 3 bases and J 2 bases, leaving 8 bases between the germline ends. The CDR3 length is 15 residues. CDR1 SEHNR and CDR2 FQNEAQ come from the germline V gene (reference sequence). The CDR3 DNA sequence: TGTGCCAGCAGCTTTGGGGGAGCTGGGGCCAACGTCCTGACTTTC. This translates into CASSFGGAGANVLTF.

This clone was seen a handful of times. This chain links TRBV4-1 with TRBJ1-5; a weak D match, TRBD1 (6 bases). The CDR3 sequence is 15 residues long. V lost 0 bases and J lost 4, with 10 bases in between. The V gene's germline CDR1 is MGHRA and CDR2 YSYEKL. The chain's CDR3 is CASSQEGAGNQPQHF. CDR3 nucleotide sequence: TGCGCCAGCAGCCAAGAGGGGGCCGGGAATCAGCCCCAGCATTTT.

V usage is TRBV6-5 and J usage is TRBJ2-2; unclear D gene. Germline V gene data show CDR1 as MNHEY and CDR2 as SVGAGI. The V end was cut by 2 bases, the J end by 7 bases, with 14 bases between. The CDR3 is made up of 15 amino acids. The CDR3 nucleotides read TGTGCCAGCAGTTACAGATCCTCAGGTGGCGGGGAGCTGTTTTTT. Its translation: CASSYRSSGGGELFF.

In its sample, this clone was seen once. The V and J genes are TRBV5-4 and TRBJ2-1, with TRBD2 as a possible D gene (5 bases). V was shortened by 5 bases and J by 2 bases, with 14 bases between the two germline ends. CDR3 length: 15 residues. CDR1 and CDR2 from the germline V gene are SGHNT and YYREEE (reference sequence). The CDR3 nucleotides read TGTGCCAGCAGTTTCCAGCGGAGTCCCTACAATGAGCAGTTCTTC. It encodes CASSFQRSPYNEQFF.

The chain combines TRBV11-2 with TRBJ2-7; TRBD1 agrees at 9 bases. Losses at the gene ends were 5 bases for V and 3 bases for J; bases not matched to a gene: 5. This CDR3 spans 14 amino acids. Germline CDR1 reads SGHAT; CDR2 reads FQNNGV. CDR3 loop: CASSPGTGYYEQYF. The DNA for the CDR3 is TGTGCCAGCAGCCCCGGGACAGGGTACTACGAGCAGTACTTC.

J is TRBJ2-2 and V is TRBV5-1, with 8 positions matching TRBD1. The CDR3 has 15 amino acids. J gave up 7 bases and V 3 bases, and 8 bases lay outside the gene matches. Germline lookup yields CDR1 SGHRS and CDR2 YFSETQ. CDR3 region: CASSSGQELRGELFF. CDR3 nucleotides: TGCGCCAGCAGCTCGGGACAGGAGTTACGCGGGGAGCTGTTTTTT.

This CDR3 is CASTSRQETQYF. In DNA form, the CDR3 reads TGTGCCAGCACAAGTAGACAAGAGACCCAGTACTTC. The V gene is TRBV2, the J gene TRBJ2-5; unclear D gene. The CDR3 totals 12 residues. V dropped 7 bases and J dropped 2 bases, with 8 bases sitting between them. Looked up from germline, CDR1 is SNHLY and CDR2 is FYNNEI.

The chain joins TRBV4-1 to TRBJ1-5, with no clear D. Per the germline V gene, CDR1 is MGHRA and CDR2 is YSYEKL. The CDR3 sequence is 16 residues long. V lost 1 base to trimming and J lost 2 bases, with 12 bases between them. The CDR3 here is CASSQVELRGNQPQHF. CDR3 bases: TGCGCCAGCAGCCAAGTAGAGTTGAGGGGCAATCAGCCCCAGCATTTT.

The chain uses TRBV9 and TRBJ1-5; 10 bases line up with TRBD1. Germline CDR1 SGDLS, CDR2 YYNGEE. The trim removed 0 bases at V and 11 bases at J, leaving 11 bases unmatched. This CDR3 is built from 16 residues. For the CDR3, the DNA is TGTGCCAGCAGCGTAGATGACAGGGGGCTTGGGGCTGCCCAGCATTTT. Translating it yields CASSVDDRGLGAAQHF.

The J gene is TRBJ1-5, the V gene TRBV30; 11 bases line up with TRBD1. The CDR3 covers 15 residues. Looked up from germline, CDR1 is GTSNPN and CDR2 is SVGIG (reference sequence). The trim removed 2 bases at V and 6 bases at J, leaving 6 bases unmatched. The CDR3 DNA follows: TGTGCCTGGAGTTCACCCGGGACAGGGGGTCAGCCCCAGCATTTT. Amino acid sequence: CAWSSPGTGGQPQHF. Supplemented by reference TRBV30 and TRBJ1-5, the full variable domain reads SQTIHQWPATLVQPVGSPLSLECTVEGTSNPNLYWYRQAAGRGLQLLFYSVGIGQISSEVPQNLSASRPQDRQFILSSKKLLLSDSGFYLCAWSSPGTGGQPQHFGDGTRLSIL.

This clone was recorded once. This CDR3 is CAISESRMAEGYTF. Here the CDR3 DNA reads TGTGCCATCAGTGAGTCGCGGATGGCGGAGGGCTACACCTTC. This chain connects TRBV10-3 to TRBJ1-2; D is undetermined. The CDR3 totals 14 residues. Trimming cost V 0 bases and J 8 bases, with 13 bases left between them. Germline V CDR1 and CDR2: ENHRY, SYGVKD.